The rows below give T cell receptor beta chains drawn from one sample of a study of T cell repertoires in cytomegalovirus infection. From the reads, TCRdb called clonotypes with MiXCR, one entry per CDR3 protein. The table has roughly 760,000 distinct CDR3 sequences, 35% to 40% seen once; the top ten hold 2.5% to 3%. What was sequenced was PBMCs. The receptors derive from a human donor in good health (CMV status not recorded). Some clones in this sample may be carry-over from other donors' samples. Both conserved end residues are part of each CDR3. The D gene is left open where the match is weak. Not all rows give a size; the values are once, few, many and, for expanded clones, a class.

V gene,D gene,clone size,J gene,CDR3 protein,CDR3 DNA
TRBV7-6,NA,many,TRBJ2-5,CASSLRAAGQQETQYF,TGTGCCAGCAGCTTAAGGGCCGCTGGCCAACAAGAGACCCAGTACTTC
TRBV28,NA,few,TRBJ1-5,CASGHGYQPQHF,TGTGCCAGCGGACATGGGTACCAGCCCCAGCATTTT
TRBV7-2,TRBD2,few,TRBJ2-7,CASSLVLAAYEQYF,TGTGCCAGCAGCTTAGTACTAGCGGCCTACGAGCAGTACTTC
TRBV6-2/TRBV6-3,TRBD2,NA,TRBJ2-1,CASSYRPPGSGGAERYNEQFF,TGTGCCAGCAGTTACCGACCCCCAGGTAGCGGGGGGGCCGAAAGATACAATGAGCAGTTCTTC
TRBV5-1,TRBD2,few,TRBJ2-1,CASSLAPSGSSNEQFF,TGCGCCAGCAGCTTGGCCCCTAGCGGGAGTTCGAATGAGCAGTTCTTC
TRBV7-8,NA,many,TRBJ2-5,CASSPPGQETQYF,TGTGCCAGCAGCCCGCCAGGGCAAGAGACCCAGTACTTC
TRBV12-3/TRBV12-4,TRBD1,few,TRBJ1-5,CASSAPGQGLNQPQHF,TGTGCCAGCAGTGCCCCTGGACAGGGTCTCAATCAGCCCCAGCATTTT
TRBV12-3/TRBV12-4,NA,many,TRBJ2-6,CASTGSRSGANVLTF,TGTGCCAGCACTGGCAGTCGCTCTGGGGCCAACGTCCTGACTTTC
TRBV10-3,NA,many,TRBJ2-7,CAISDSGQNIYEQYF,TGTGCCATCAGTGACTCCGGACAGAACATCTACGAGCAGTACTTC
TRBV7-2,NA,many,TRBJ1-5,CASSLGVSQPQHF,TGTGCCAGCAGCTTAGGAGTGTCCCAGCCCCAGCATTTT
TRBV4-2,TRBD1,NA,TRBJ1-1,CASSHGGTARSTEAFF,TGTGCCAGCAGCCACGGAGGGACAGCCCGATCCACTGAAGCTTTCTTT
TRBV5-1,TRBD1,NA,TRBJ2-2,CASSWKDRATGELFF,TGCGCCAGCAGCTGGAAAGACAGGGCTACCGGGGAGCTGTTTTTT
TRBV29-1,TRBD1,NA,TRBJ1-4,CSFRTGEKLFF,TGCAGCTTCCGGACAGGAGAAAAACTGTTTTTT
TRBV7-2,NA,NA,TRBJ1-6,CASSLTQVNSPLHF,TGTGCCAGCAGCTTAACTCAGGTTAATTCACCCCTCCACTTT
TRBV7-2,NA,many,TRBJ2-1,CASSLVTNEQFF,TGTGCCAGCAGCTTAGTTACCAATGAGCAGTTCTTC
TRBV20-1,NA,NA,TRBJ1-5,CSGGNSNQPQHF,TGCAGCGGGGGTAATAGCAATCAGCCCCAGCATTTT
TRBV29-1,NA,many,TRBJ2-7,CSVEYGSEQYF,TGCAGCGTTGAATACGGGAGCGAGCAGTACTTC
TRBV12-3/TRBV12-4,NA,NA,TRBJ1-2,CASSLSGRLNYGYTF,TGTGCCAGCAGTTTATCAGGGAGGCTCAACTATGGCTACACCTTC
TRBV5-1,NA,NA,TRBJ1-1,CASSLMGSLSNTEAFF,TGCGCCAGCAGCTTGATGGGCAGCCTCTCGAACACTGAAGCTTTCTTT
TRBV7-2,NA,many,TRBJ2-7,CASSLNRADEQYF,TGTGCCAGCAGCTTAAACAGGGCCGACGAGCAGTACTTC
TRBV20-1,NA,few,TRBJ2-2,CSRRDPNTGELFF,TGCAGTCGAAGGGACCCAAACACCGGGGAGCTGTTTTTT
TRBV12-3/TRBV12-4,TRBD1,few,TRBJ1-4,CASSLVQGARSNEKLFF,TGTGCCAGCAGTTTAGTCCAGGGGGCGCGATCAAATGAAAAACTGTTTTTT
TRBV6-1,NA,few,TRBJ2-3,CASRATIGSDTQYF,TGTGCCAGCAGGGCTACTATAGGGTCAGATACGCAGTATTTT
TRBV29-1,NA,NA,TRBJ2-7,CSVQGRSSYEQYF,TGCAGCGTACAGGGAAGGAGCTCCTACGAGCAGTACTTC
TRBV7-6,NA,many,TRBJ1-3,CASSLGGTGNTIYF,TGTGCCAGCAGCTTAGGAGGGACTGGAAACACCATATATTTT
TRBV28,TRBD1,few,TRBJ1-5,CASSLLETGMYQPQHF,TGTGCCAGCAGTTTACTAGAGACAGGGATGTATCAGCCCCAGCATTTT
TRBV29-1,NA,NA,TRBJ2-7,CSVARQDSAKQYF,TGCAGCGTTGCCCGGCAGGATTCTGCTAAGCAGTACTTC
TRBV7-2,TRBD1,many,TRBJ2-5,CASSRDRGQETQYF,TGTGCCAGCAGCCGCGACAGGGGCCAAGAGACCCAGTACTTC
TRBV3-1,NA,NA,TRBJ2-7,CASSSGSGGAYEQYF,TGTGCCAGCAGCTCCGGGAGCGGCGGGGCCTACGAGCAGTACTTC
TRBV29-1,TRBD2,few,TRBJ2-1,CSVKGLAVDNEQFF,TGCAGCGTTAAAGGACTAGCGGTAGACAATGAGCAGTTCTTC
TRBV29-1,NA,once,TRBJ2-3,CSVERARADSTDTQYF,TGCAGCGTTGAAAGGGCGAGAGCAGATAGCACAGATACGCAGTATTTT
TRBV7-2,NA,NA,TRBJ1-5,CASSLMAGGNQPPHF,TGTGCCAGCAGCTTAATGGCGGGCGGCAATCAGCCCCCGCATTTT
TRBV19,NA,few,TRBJ2-5,CASSISQGGETQYF,TGTGCCAGTAGTATCTCACAGGGTGGAGAGACCCAGTACTTC
TRBV5-1,NA,few,TRBJ1-1,CASSLPGADTEAFF,TGCGCCAGCAGCTTGCCAGGGGCCGACACTGAAGCTTTCTTT
TRBV28,TRBD1,NA,TRBJ1-1,CASSHPRQGRAEAFF,TGTGCCAGCAGTCATCCTCGACAGGGTAGGGCTGAAGCTTTCTTT
TRBV7-2,TRBD2,many,TRBJ2-7,CASSLSSRDYRRYEQYF,TGTGCCAGCAGCTTATCTTCTCGGGACTATCGGCGCTACGAGCAGTACTTC
TRBV12-3/TRBV12-4,NA,few,TRBJ1-4,CASSHHGSREEKLFF,TGTGCCAGCAGCCATCACGGGAGCCGCGAGGAAAAACTGTTTTTT
TRBV6-9,NA,few,TRBJ2-7,CAWVHYEQYF,TGTGCTTGGGTCCACTACGAGCAGTACTTC
TRBV29-1,NA,few,TRBJ1-1,CSVENGLSTEAFF,TGCAGCGTTGAAAATGGGTTGAGCACTGAAGCTTTCTTT
TRBV28,TRBD1,NA,TRBJ1-5,CASIPLVGTGGLDQLQHF,TGTGCCAGCATTCCGTTGGTCGGGACAGGGGGCCTAGATCAGCTCCAGCATTTT
TRBV7-9,TRBD1,few,TRBJ1-2,CASSPQGDNYGYTF,TGTGCCAGCAGCCCTCAGGGGGATAACTATGGCTACACCTTC
TRBV19,NA,few,TRBJ2-2,CASRIGGWTGELFF,TGTGCCAGTCGTATCGGCGGTTGGACCGGGGAGCTGTTTTTT